This TCR beta chain stems from a study of cytomegalovirus exposure and HLA in healthy donors. As to this clone: What it binds is not known.

Study-level results: It was fewer than 200 TCR beta chains that were listed as cytomegalovirus-associated. In an earlier analysis, in roughly 580 donors, most V segments appeared productive either ~87% or ~30% of the time.

The CDR3 is made up of 13 amino acids. Trimming cost V 8 bases and J 7 bases, with 18 bases left between them. Germline CDR1 reads SNHLY; CDR2 reads FYNNEI. The PCR made use of 60 Vbeta and 13 Jbeta primers. In the authors' methods: Later, an analysis found roughly 80 million unique TCR beta chains, and about 10 million of these were shared. Only in-frame clones appear in the TCRdb table, and some are missing; sequencing was by immunoSEQ multiplex PCR. Clone size and V and J calls were adopted from that table, with D and trimming inferred from the DNA. Found here are roughly 83,000 clones, less than 85% of them singletons; the top ten hold 4.2%.

The source is a man aged 55 to 70 in good health and CMV-seronegative. Sequences were obtained from PBMCs. V gene TRBV2 combines with J gene TRBJ2-7, with D maybe TRBD1 (6 bases). The CDR3, as DNA: TGTGCCAGCGGCCTAGACAGGTTTGAAGAGCAGTACTTC. Its protein is CASGLDRFEEQYF.